This TCR beta chain derives from a study of PD-1 blockade in classical Hodgkin lymphoma. Study at large: With a 2-week interval, patients received intravenous nivolumab at 3 mg/kg.

Time point here: cycle 4 day 1 (C4D1), after less than 7 weeks of nivolumab. All trial patients relapsed after autologous stem cell transplantation. A word on this clone: Its target is not known.

Trimming took 4 bases from V and 6 from J, leaving 14 bases between them. CDR1 is SGHRS and CDR2 is YFSETQ in the germline V gene. The CDR3 runs 14 residues. Points from the study as a whole: Baseline diversity in complete responders resembled that of newly diagnosed patients. Reported findings placed baseline TCR diversity lower in newly diagnosed patients (compared with healthy donors). The study found that TCR diversity rose significantly by C4D1 in CD4+ but not CD8+ cells.

The repertoire was sequenced with immunoSEQ multiplex PCR; TCRdb's copy has only in-frame clones and lacks some. The table includes tens of thousands of clones, approximately 90% detected once. Source: peripheral blood mononuclear cells (PBMCs), taken before the fourth cycle of nivolumab. The clonotype originates from a human donor with classical Hodgkin lymphoma. V is TRBV5-1 and J is TRBJ2-1, with D tentatively TRBD2 (5 bases). CDR3 loop: CASSVGREGNEQFF. CDR3 coding DNA: TGCGCCAGCAGCGTCGGGCGAGAGGGCAATGAGCAGTTCTTC. Supplemented by reference TRBV5-1 and TRBJ2-1, the full variable domain reads KAGVTQTPRYLIKTRGQQVTLSCSPISGHRSVSWYQQTPGQGLQFLFEYFSETQRNKGNFPGRFSGRQFSNSRSEMNVSTLELGDSALYLCASSVGREGNEQFFGPGTRLTVL.